One T cell receptor (beta chain) is described in this entry. Its antigen is not identified. The data stem from a study of cytotoxic CD8 clonotypes in ibrutinib-treated CLL. Trimming took 4 bases from V and 5 from J, leaving 17 bases between them. The CDR3 loop spans 15 amino acids. Germline assignment: CDR1 MNHEY and CDR2 SVGAGI. Study outcomes and limitations: Higher clonality was seen at ibrutinib response and a return toward baseline at progression. Public clonotypes (which were uncommon) either contracted or remained stable on treatment.

The method was immunoSEQ multiplex PCR; TCRdb's version includes in-frame clones alone and lacks a portion of them. The sample has roughly 250,000 clones, 70% seen once. Frozen-stored PBMCs produced about 2 micrograms of genomic DNA for TCR beta libraries. The material sequenced was PBMCs, taken after 24 months of ibrutinib treatment. The sequence was collected from a human donor with chronic lymphocytic leukemia. This chain joins TRBV6-5 and TRBJ1-1, with a weak D call TRBD1 (5 bases). The CDR3 DNA reads as TGTGCCAGCAGTTCCCCGGGGGGTAGCGGGACTGAAGCTTTCTTT. Its translation is CASSSPGGSGTEAFF.